A selection of T cell receptor beta chains follows, all from one sample in a study of control samples from healthy donors and cancer patients. The method was immunoSEQ multiplex PCR; TCRdb's version includes in-frame clones alone and lacks a portion of them. The table lists 150,000 or so clones, roughly 94% of them singletons. Sequenced material: PBMCs. Receptor source: a man aged 55 to 70 with colorectal cancer. Both conserved end residues are part of each CDR3. Fields, in order: CDR3 length, V gene, clone size, J gene, D gene, CDR3 protein, CDR3 DNA. The D gene is left open where the match is weak. A clone size is listed for some rows: how often the clone was seen (once, few, many), or a class if it is expanded.

cdr3_length: 14
v_call: TRBV3-1/TRBV3-2
clone_size: .
j_call: TRBJ2-3
d_call: .
cdr3_aa: CASSQEHAGGTQYF
cdr3_nt: TGTGCCAGCAGCCAAGAACATGCAGGGGGGACGCAGTATTTT

cdr3_length: 19
v_call: TRBV6-2/TRBV6-3
clone_size: .
j_call: TRBJ1-5
d_call: TRBD1
cdr3_aa: CASTPLQGQGSGSNQPQHF
cdr3_nt: TGTGCCAGCACCCCCCTACAGGGACAGGGGTCTGGTAGCAATCAGCCCCAGCATTTT

cdr3_length: 16
v_call: TRBV28
clone_size: once
j_call: TRBJ1-2
d_call: TRBD1
cdr3_aa: CASSLTGQGRNYGYTF
cdr3_nt: TGTGCCAGCAGTTTAACAGGACAGGGACGAAACTATGGCTACACCTTC

cdr3_length: 16
v_call: TRBV6-5
clone_size: .
j_call: TRBJ1-2
d_call: TRBD1
cdr3_aa: CASSSKTGGFRYGYTF
cdr3_nt: TGTGCCAGCAGTTCGAAGACAGGGGGCTTTCGGTATGGCTACACCTTC

cdr3_length: 15
v_call: TRBV6-5
clone_size: .
j_call: TRBJ2-1
d_call: TRBD2
cdr3_aa: CASSSLAVAYNEQFF
cdr3_nt: TGTGCCAGCAGTTCACTAGCGGTCGCCTACAATGAGCAGTTCTTC

cdr3_length: 15
v_call: TRBV11-3
clone_size: .
j_call: TRBJ2-1
d_call: TRBD2
cdr3_aa: CASSYGLAGDNEQFF
cdr3_nt: TGTGCCAGCAGCTACGGGCTAGCGGGGGATAATGAGCAGTTCTTC

cdr3_length: 13
v_call: TRBV4-1
clone_size: once
j_call: TRBJ2-5
d_call: TRBD1
cdr3_aa: CASSRTGPETQYF
cdr3_nt: TGCGCCAGCAGCCGGACAGGGCCGGAGACCCAGTACTTC

cdr3_length: 13
v_call: TRBV5-1
clone_size: .
j_call: TRBJ1-2
d_call: .
cdr3_aa: CASSPGQSYGYTF
cdr3_nt: TGCGCCAGCAGTCCCGGACAGAGCTATGGCTACACCTTC

cdr3_length: 12
v_call: TRBV15
clone_size: .
j_call: TRBJ1-2
d_call: .
cdr3_aa: CATSRDRNGYTF
cdr3_nt: TGTGCCACCAGCAGAGATCGGAATGGCTACACCTTC

cdr3_length: 16
v_call: TRBV7-7
clone_size: .
j_call: TRBJ2-2
d_call: .
cdr3_aa: CASSEGATGIAGELFF
cdr3_nt: TGTGCCAGCAGCGAAGGGGCTACAGGGATAGCCGGGGAGCTGTTTTTT

cdr3_length: 16
v_call: TRBV5-4
clone_size: few
j_call: TRBJ1-6
d_call: TRBD1
cdr3_aa: CASSSKTGDYNSPLHF
cdr3_nt: TGTGCCAGCAGTAGTAAGACAGGGGACTATAATTCACCCCTCCACTTT

cdr3_length: 14
v_call: TRBV5-1
clone_size: .
j_call: TRBJ2-5
d_call: .
cdr3_aa: CASSAGTFQETQYF
cdr3_nt: TGCGCCAGCAGCGCCGGGACTTTCCAAGAGACCCAGTACTTC

cdr3_length: 17
v_call: TRBV4-1
clone_size: .
j_call: TRBJ1-2
d_call: .
cdr3_aa: CASSTGGGLVVRYGYTF
cdr3_nt: TGCGCCAGCAGCACTGGCGGGGGACTCGTCGTACGCTATGGCTACACCTTC

cdr3_length: 11
v_call: TRBV6-6
clone_size: .
j_call: TRBJ2-1
d_call: .
cdr3_aa: CASKWSDEQFF
cdr3_nt: TGTGCCAGCAAATGGTCTGATGAGCAGTTCTTC

cdr3_length: 15
v_call: TRBV6-5
clone_size: .
j_call: TRBJ1-1
d_call: .
cdr3_aa: CASRILTGARTEAFF
cdr3_nt: TGTGCCAGCAGAATCCTGACAGGCGCGCGCACTGAAGCTTTCTTT

cdr3_length: 15
v_call: TRBV28
clone_size: .
j_call: TRBJ1-6
d_call: .
cdr3_aa: CASNPGGSSGSPLHF
cdr3_nt: TGTGCCAGTAACCCTGGGGGGTCCTCCGGGTCACCCCTCCACTTT

cdr3_length: 16
v_call: TRBV5-1
clone_size: .
j_call: TRBJ1-1
d_call: .
cdr3_aa: CASSSAAGGWGTEAFF
cdr3_nt: TGCGCCAGCAGCTCTGCCGCGGGGGGATGGGGCACTGAAGCTTTCTTT

cdr3_length: 16
v_call: TRBV7-8
clone_size: .
j_call: TRBJ2-7
d_call: TRBD1
cdr3_aa: CASSWHRDRPFYEQYF
cdr3_nt: TGTGCCAGCAGCTGGCACCGGGACAGGCCATTCTACGAGCAGTACTTC

cdr3_length: 15
v_call: TRBV30
clone_size: once
j_call: TRBJ1-1
d_call: TRBD1
cdr3_aa: CASQRDSSLNTEAFF
cdr3_nt: TGTGCCAGCCAAAGGGACAGCTCCCTGAACACTGAAGCTTTCTTT

cdr3_length: 15
v_call: TRBV27
clone_size: .
j_call: TRBJ1-5
d_call: .
cdr3_aa: CASSPRGSPNQPQHF
cdr3_nt: TGTGCCAGCAGTCCCCGGGGGTCCCCCAATCAGCCCCAGCATTTT

cdr3_length: 17
v_call: TRBV3-1/TRBV3-2
clone_size: .
j_call: TRBJ1-4
d_call: .
cdr3_aa: CASSQGGRTATNEKLFF
cdr3_nt: TGTGCCAGCAGCCAAGGGGGCAGGACTGCAACTAATGAAAAACTGTTTTTT

cdr3_length: 17
v_call: TRBV18
clone_size: .
j_call: TRBJ1-5
d_call: .
cdr3_aa: CASSPTDTGNLNQPQHF
cdr3_nt: TGTGCCAGCTCACCCACGGACACGGGAAATCTCAATCAGCCCCAGCATTTT

cdr3_length: 15
v_call: TRBV5-1
clone_size: .
j_call: TRBJ2-7
d_call: .
cdr3_aa: CASSAWGVSGDEQYF
cdr3_nt: TGCGCCAGCAGCGCGTGGGGTGTGTCAGGGGACGAGCAGTACTTC

cdr3_length: 15
v_call: TRBV6-6
clone_size: .
j_call: TRBJ2-6
d_call: .
cdr3_aa: CASSYSGSGANVLTF
cdr3_nt: TGTGCCAGCAGTTACTCGGGCTCTGGGGCCAACGTCCTGACTTTC

cdr3_length: 13
v_call: TRBV18
clone_size: .
j_call: TRBJ2-5
d_call: .
cdr3_aa: CASSPQREETQYF
cdr3_nt: TGTGCCAGCTCACCTCAACGCGAAGAGACCCAGTACTTC

cdr3_length: 12
v_call: TRBV24-1
clone_size: .
j_call: TRBJ1-4
d_call: TRBD1
cdr3_aa: CATNGGGRVTVF
cdr3_nt: TGTGCCACCAACGGAGGGGGCAGAGTAACTGTTTTT

cdr3_length: 16
v_call: TRBV19
clone_size: .
j_call: TRBJ1-1
d_call: TRBD1
cdr3_aa: CASSPNAGGAVFEAFF
cdr3_nt: TGTGCCAGTAGTCCGAACGCAGGGGGCGCTGTATTTGAAGCTTTCTTT

cdr3_length: 14
v_call: TRBV6-5
clone_size: .
j_call: TRBJ1-2
d_call: .
cdr3_aa: CASMGTLGNYGYTF
cdr3_nt: TGTGCCAGCATGGGGACCCTTGGGAACTATGGCTACACCTTC

cdr3_length: 15
v_call: TRBV7-2
clone_size: once
j_call: TRBJ2-7
d_call: TRBD1
cdr3_aa: CASSYSGTGPHEQYF
cdr3_nt: TGTGCCAGCAGCTACTCCGGGACAGGGCCCCACGAGCAGTACTTC

cdr3_length: 16
v_call: TRBV7-8
clone_size: .
j_call: TRBJ1-4
d_call: .
cdr3_aa: CASSLFSDSTNEKLFF
cdr3_nt: TGTGCCAGCAGCTTGTTCAGTGATTCAACTAATGAAAAACTGTTTTTT

cdr3_length: 15
v_call: TRBV6-5
clone_size: few
j_call: TRBJ1-5
d_call: .
cdr3_aa: CASIPRPGERQPQHF
cdr3_nt: TGTGCCAGCATCCCCAGGCCGGGGGAAAGGCAGCCCCAGCATTTT

cdr3_length: 13
v_call: TRBV5-1
clone_size: .
j_call: TRBJ2-2
d_call: TRBD1
cdr3_aa: CASSLDRAGELFF
cdr3_nt: TGCGCCAGCAGTCTCGACAGGGCCGGGGAGCTGTTTTTT

cdr3_length: 12
v_call: TRBV29-1
clone_size: .
j_call: TRBJ1-2
d_call: .
cdr3_aa: CSVGGQDYGYTF
cdr3_nt: TGCAGCGTTGGGGGGCAGGACTATGGCTACACCTTC

cdr3_length: 15
v_call: TRBV5-5
clone_size: .
j_call: TRBJ2-1
d_call: .
cdr3_aa: CASSLTWTSYNEQFF
cdr3_nt: TGTGCCAGCAGCTTGACCTGGACCTCCTACAATGAGCAGTTCTTC

cdr3_length: 14
v_call: TRBV5-1
clone_size: .
j_call: TRBJ2-7
d_call: .
cdr3_aa: CASSLVPGPYEQYF
cdr3_nt: TGCGCCAGCAGCTTGGTTCCCGGGCCCTACGAGCAGTACTTC

cdr3_length: 13
v_call: TRBV12-3/TRBV12-4
clone_size: .
j_call: TRBJ1-2
d_call: .
cdr3_aa: CASSDRTYYGYTF
cdr3_nt: TGTGCCAGCAGTGACAGGACGTACTATGGCTACACCTTC

cdr3_length: 12
v_call: TRBV28
clone_size: .
j_call: TRBJ1-5
d_call: .
cdr3_aa: CASSLLGQPQHF
cdr3_nt: TGTGCCAGCAGTTTATTGGGTCAGCCCCAGCATTTT

cdr3_length: 16
v_call: TRBV30
clone_size: .
j_call: TRBJ2-3
d_call: TRBD2
cdr3_aa: CAWSWELAGGRDTQYF
cdr3_nt: TGTGCCTGGAGTTGGGAACTAGCGGGGGGCAGGGATACGCAGTATTTT

cdr3_length: 15
v_call: TRBV7-2
clone_size: .
j_call: TRBJ2-7
d_call: TRBD2
cdr3_aa: CASNHPGGASYEQYF
cdr3_nt: TGTGCCAGCAACCACCCCGGGGGGGCCTCCTACGAGCAGTACTTC

cdr3_length: 13
v_call: TRBV9
clone_size: .
j_call: TRBJ1-6
d_call: .
cdr3_aa: CASSVAGNSPLHF
cdr3_nt: TGTGCCAGCAGCGTAGCCGGGAATTCACCCCTCCACTTT

cdr3_length: 13
v_call: TRBV5-4
clone_size: .
j_call: TRBJ1-2
d_call: TRBD1
cdr3_aa: CASSLAGGNGYTF
cdr3_nt: TGTGCCAGCAGCTTGGCAGGGGGAAATGGCTACACCTTC

cdr3_length: 16
v_call: TRBV19
clone_size: .
j_call: TRBJ2-3
d_call: TRBD2
cdr3_aa: CASSIAAAGGTDTQYF
cdr3_nt: TGTGCCAGTAGTATCGCCGCGGCGGGGGGCACAGATACGCAGTATTTT

cdr3_length: 16
v_call: TRBV9
clone_size: .
j_call: TRBJ2-3
d_call: .
cdr3_aa: CASSPDGVSWTDTQYF
cdr3_nt: TGTGCCAGCAGCCCCGACGGGGTTAGTTGGACAGATACGCAGTATTTT

cdr3_length: 13
v_call: TRBV3-1/TRBV3-2
clone_size: .
j_call: TRBJ1-2
d_call: .
cdr3_aa: CASSQYPYHGYTF
cdr3_nt: TGTGCCAGCAGCCAATATCCATACCATGGCTACACCTTC

cdr3_length: 14
v_call: TRBV19
clone_size: once
j_call: TRBJ2-7
d_call: TRBD2
cdr3_aa: CASRSGGSSYEQYF
cdr3_nt: TGTGCCAGTAGATCCGGGGGGAGCTCCTACGAGCAGTACTTC

cdr3_length: 14
v_call: TRBV6-1
clone_size: .
j_call: TRBJ1-3
d_call: .
cdr3_aa: CASSEWGLENTIYF
cdr3_nt: TGTGCCAGCAGTGAGTGGGGGCTTGAAAACACCATATATTTT